This TCR beta chain comes out of a study of cytomegalovirus exposure and HLA in healthy donors. Study as a whole: A data release that came early held approximately 85 million unique TCRs from HLA-typed donors.

Each donor was nominally healthy when sampled (though unrecorded immune exposures were likely). General observations from the study: Accurate prediction of most subjects' HLA-A and HLA-B alleles from TCR beta sequences was reported.

Deletions cut 6 bases from V and 9 bases from J, with 15 bases between. This CDR3 contains 12 residues. CDR1 MNHEY and CDR2 SVGAGI come from the germline V gene. PCR involved 60 Vbeta and 13 Jbeta primers. Clones were sequenced by immunoSEQ multiplex PCR, and TCRdb holds only the in-frame ones, with some missing. The table records around 150,000 clones, around 75% of them present only once. As concerns this clone: Its antigen is not identified.

The sequencing sample was made of PBMCs. The chain uses TRBV6-5 and TRBJ2-7, with D perhaps matching TRBD1 (5 bases). The clonotype was recovered from a male donor in good health and CMV-seronegative. Here the CDR3 reads CASSPPGRGQYF. Here the CDR3 DNA reads TGTGCCAGCAGCCCCCCCGGAAGGGGGCAGTACTTC.